This TCR beta chain was sequenced for a study of monozygotic twins with inflammatory bowel disease. Note on this clonotype: Antigen unknown.

Points from the study as a whole: The data did not back a single strong IBD-associated clonotype or signal. Relative clonotype sharing with others was diminished in IBD patients versus healthy twins, particularly with disease activity.

The CDR3 is 15 residues long. For each CDR3 protein, TCRdb gives one entry from its re-call of the 5' RACE reads, without DNA. This table lists fewer than 550,000 distinct CDR3 sequences. This clonotype was sampled from a human donor with ulcerative colitis or Crohn's disease, or a healthy co-twin of an affected twin (not recorded which). What was sequenced was blood. The V call is TRBV12-3 or TRBV12-4, the J call TRBJ2-6; TCRdb picks TRBD2, but there is no DNA to check that call. CDR3 region: CASSFGTSGANVLTF.